A single sample gave rise to the 24 T cell receptor beta chains below, sequenced in a study of cytomegalovirus exposure and HLA in healthy donors. The repertoire was sequenced with immunoSEQ multiplex PCR; TCRdb's copy has only in-frame clones and lacks some. The sample shows fewer than 250,000 clones, 83% of them seen only once. The source material was PBMCs. The source is a woman under 30 in good health and CMV-seronegative.

This clone was picked up one time. V usage is TRBV6-5 and J usage is TRBJ1-1, with TRBD1 identical over 7 bases. V lost 4 bases, J lost 1 base, and 6 bases stayed unmatched. Looked up from germline, CDR1 is MNHEY and CDR2 is SVGAGI. This CDR3 region has 15 residues. CDR3 nucleotide sequence: TGTGCCAGCAGTTCTTCCGGGACAGCGAACACTGAAGCTTTCTTT. It is translated as CASSSSGTANTEAFF.

This clone has more than one count but fewer than ten. The rearrangement joins TRBV28 to TRBJ1-1, with a weak D call TRBD1 (6 bases). V lost 4 bases and J lost 0, with 12 bases in between. CDR3 size: 15 residues. Germline lookup yields CDR1 MDHEN and CDR2 SYDVKM. CDR3 protein: CASSSRGLMNTEAFF. Written as DNA, the CDR3 is TGTGCCAGCAGTTCGCGGGGGCTCATGAACACTGAAGCTTTCTTT.

CDR3 region: CASSLGSGGATYEQYF. The CDR3 DNA follows: TGTGCCAGCAGCTTAGGTAGCGGGGGCGCAACCTACGAGCAGTACTTC. The J gene is TRBJ2-7, the V gene TRBV11-2; 9 bases agree with TRBD2. The trim removed 1 base at V and 2 bases at J, leaving 6 bases unmatched. The CDR3 has 16 amino acids. The germline gives CDR1 SGHAT, CDR2 FQNNGV.

V usage is TRBV4-1 and J usage is TRBJ2-1, with TRBD2 matching 10 bases. Germline lookup yields CDR1 MGHRA and CDR2 YSYEKL. This CDR3 region has 16 residues. V shed 4 bases, J shed 7 bases, and the junction held 10 bases outside the gene matches. CDR3 bases: TGCGCCAGCAGCCCCGCCAGAACTAGCGGGGTGAATGAGCAGTTCTTC. The encoded protein is CASSPARTSGVNEQFF.

This CDR3 reads CASSPRNRNLTDTQYF. CDR3 DNA sequence: TGTGCCAGCAGCCCACGCAACAGAAACCTCACAGATACGCAGTATTTT. V is TRBV28 and J is TRBJ2-3, with D unresolved. Germline CDR1 MDHEN, CDR2 SYDVKM. The CDR3 extends over 16 amino acids. The germline V and J ends were trimmed by 6 bases and 2 bases, with 18 bases remaining between them.

The chain carries TRBV5-4 and TRBJ2-1; TRBD1 matches at 9 bases. With V trimmed by 5 bases and J by 6 bases, 9 bases remained unmatched. This CDR3 contains 15 residues. The germline V gene encodes CDR1 SGHNT and CDR2 YYREEE (reference sequence). CDR3 sequence (DNA): TGTGCCAGCAGGTCATCGGGACAGGGACCCAATGAGCAGTTCTTC. Translating it yields CASRSSGQGPNEQFF.

The chain combines TRBV7-3 with TRBJ2-1; 9 bases line up with TRBD2. From germline, CDR1 is SGHTA and CDR2 FQGTGA. The CDR3 is made up of 18 amino acids. The trim removed 1 base at V and 8 bases at J, leaving 15 bases unmatched. The CDR3 region is CASSLNPLGSGSGDEQFF. CDR3 in DNA: TGTGCCAGCAGCTTAAACCCCCTGGGTAGCGGGAGCGGGGATGAGCAGTTCTTC.

The V call is TRBV6-5, the J call TRBJ1-1; possibly TRBD1 for D (6 bases). Germline V lookup: CDR1 MNHEY, CDR2 SVGAGI. The V and J ends lost 0 bases and 7 bases respectively, with 12 bases between them. The CDR3 extends over 14 amino acids. As DNA, the CDR3 is TGTGCCAGCAGTTACTCGTGGGACACAGATGAAGCTTTCTTT. It translates to CASSYSWDTDEAFF.

This chain uses TRBV5-4 with TRBJ1-2, with D tentatively TRBD1 (6 bases). CDR3 length: 16 residues. CDR1 and CDR2 from the germline V gene are SGHNT and YYREEE (reference sequence). Trimming pared 3 bases from V and 5 bases from J, leaving 20 bases between. As DNA, the CDR3 is TGTGCCAGCAGCTCACGACAGGTTAGAACGGTATATGGCTACACCTTC. Its translation: CASSSRQVRTVYGYTF.

This chain connects TRBV5-6 to TRBJ2-7; D is possibly TRBD2 (5 bases). V was cut by 4 bases and J by 2 bases, with 16 bases left in between. Germline V gene sequence: CDR1 SGHDT, CDR2 YYEEEE. The CDR3 is made up of 15 amino acids. CDR3 amino acids: CASSRVFGVAYEQYF. The CDR3, as DNA: TGTGCCAGCAGCCGTGTATTCGGGGTAGCCTACGAGCAGTACTTC.

As regards this clone: Other DNA sequences of this sample code for an identical CDR3. J is TRBJ1-1 and V is TRBV9; D remains unclear. The CDR3 runs 13 residues. Germline loops: CDR1 SGDLS, CDR2 YYNGEE. V was trimmed by 1 base and J by 1 base, leaving 5 bases between them. The CDR3 DNA reads TGTGCCAGCAGCGTATCGGGGAACACTGAAGCTTTCTTT. It codes for CASSVSGNTEAFF.

This clone was picked up one time. The gene calls are TRBV5-5 and TRBJ2-4, with D possibly matching TRBD2 (5 bases). The V gene's germline CDR1 is SGHKS and CDR2 YYEKEE (reference sequence). The CDR3 consists of 15 residues. The V end lost 4 bases, the J end lost 0 bases, and 11 bases lay between the germline ends. This CDR3 reads CASSLGVIAKNIQYF. Written as DNA, the CDR3 is TGTGCCAGCAGCCTGGGAGTAATAGCCAAAAACATTCAGTACTTC.

The chain employs TRBV6-1 and TRBJ1-1; D remains ambiguous. Trimming removed 6 bases at V and 10 bases at J, with 12 bases between. CDR1 and CDR2 from the germline V gene are MNHNS and SASEGT. The CDR3 runs to 11 residues. The CDR3 nucleotides read TGTGCCAGCAGCGAACAAGCTGTAGCTTTCTTT. Protein sequence: CASSEQAVAFF.

Regarding this clone: Other nucleotide sequences in the sample specify the same CDR3. The chain combines TRBV6-5 with TRBJ2-1; the D is unclear. The CDR3 contains 14 residues. CDR1 and CDR2 (germline): MNHEY, SVGAGI. With 2 bases removed from V and 4 bases from J, the gap between germline ends came to 9 bases. The CDR3 DNA reads TGTGCCAGCAGTTACGGTGCAAGTTACAATGAGCAGTTCTTC. This translates into CASSYGASYNEQFF.

V gene TRBV2 combines with J gene TRBJ2-7, with 11 bases matching TRBD2. CDR3 size: 14 residues. Germline loops: CDR1 SNHLY, CDR2 FYNNEI. Trimming at V came to 6 bases and at J to 7 bases, leaving 8 bases not matched to a gene. CDR3 sequence reads: CASRDPGTSGEQYF. For the CDR3, the DNA is TGTGCCAGCAGAGACCCCGGGACTAGCGGTGAGCAGTACTTC.

This CDR3 is CASSDKTSGELFF. The CDR3 DNA reads TGCGCCAGCAGTGACAAAACCTCCGGGGAGCTGTTTTTT. The chain couples TRBV10-1 to TRBJ2-2; D not resolved. Trimming left V 3 bases short and J 6 bases short, with 8 bases between. Germline assignment: CDR1 WNHNN and CDR2 SYGVQD (reference sequence). CDR3 length equals 13 residues.

The chain has TRBV19 and TRBJ2-7, with D hard to call. V dropped 3 bases and J dropped 0 bases, with 6 bases sitting between them. The germline CDR1 and CDR2 sequences are LNHDA and SQIVND (reference sequence). This CDR3 comprises 13 residues. The CDR3 is CASSIKDSYEQYF. The CDR3 nucleotides read TGTGCCAGTAGTATCAAGGACTCCTACGAGCAGTACTTC.

The V gene is TRBV4-1, the J gene TRBJ1-5; tentatively, D is TRBD1 (5 bases). This CDR3 region has 15 residues. Between the trimmed V and J ends, which lost 0 bases and 4 bases, there was a span of 10 bases. Germline assignment: CDR1 MGHRA and CDR2 YSYEKL. The CDR3 sequence: CASSQDRGVNQPQHF. CDR3 coding DNA: TGCGCCAGCAGCCAAGATCGGGGGGTTAATCAGCCCCAGCATTTT.

As to this clone: The same CDR3 can be traced to other DNA sequences in this sample. CDR3 nucleotides: TGTGCCAGCAGCCCTTTGGCGGGAGGCCCGAAGACCCAGTACTTC. Translated: CASSPLAGGPKTQYF. This chain links TRBV7-3 with TRBJ2-5; 8 nucleotides align to TRBD2. This CDR3 region has 15 residues. The junction had 11 bases not matched to a gene; V was cut back by 5 bases and J by 6 bases. Germline CDR1 and CDR2: SGHTA and FQGTGA.

The gene calls are TRBV28 and TRBJ1-5; 7 positions match TRBD1. This CDR3 is built from 15 residues. The germline V gene has CDR1 MDHEN and CDR2 SYDVKM. The V and J ends lost 3 bases and 5 bases, in that order; junction bases with no gene match: 7. CDR3 sequence: CASSFGGDSYQPQHF. CDR3 nucleotides: TGTGCCAGCAGTTTCGGGGGGGACAGCTATCAGCCCCAGCATTTT.

The V call is TRBV4-2, the J call TRBJ2-1, with D perhaps matching TRBD2 (6 bases). V was clipped by 1 base and J by 1 base, with 8 bases between them. The CDR3 loop spans 15 amino acids. Germline lookup yields CDR1 LGHNA and CDR2 YNFKEQ. CDR3 sequence reads: CASSQAGESYNEQFF. CDR3 DNA sequence: TGTGCCAGCAGCCAAGCGGGAGAATCCTACAATGAGCAGTTCTTC.

This clone has more than one count but fewer than ten. The chain combines TRBV6-1 with TRBJ1-2, with 7 bases fitting TRBD1. The CDR3 consists of 13 residues. CDR1 is MNHNS and CDR2 is SASEGT in the germline V gene. V shed 7 bases and J 4 bases; nucleotides not matched to a gene: 6. CDR3 amino acids: CASTGTASYGYTF. The CDR3 DNA is TGTGCCAGCACGGGGACAGCTTCCTATGGCTACACCTTC.

The chain couples TRBV5-1 to TRBJ2-1; D unresolved. The CDR3 has 15 amino acids. V shed 0 bases and J shed 7 bases, with 14 bases lying between them. Germline lookup yields CDR1 SGHRS and CDR2 YFSETQ. CDR3 protein: CASSLDFDPRNEQFF. The CDR3 DNA reads as TGCGCCAGCAGCTTGGATTTCGACCCCCGAAATGAGCAGTTCTTC.

V usage is TRBV5-6 and J usage is TRBJ2-6; D is unresolved. This CDR3 is 15 amino acids long. Germline lookup yields CDR1 SGHDT and CDR2 YYEEEE. V was pared by 2 bases and J by 1 base, with 7 bases between. CDR3 region: CASSFLASGANVLTF. The CDR3 coding sequence is TGTGCCAGCAGCTTTCTGGCTTCTGGGGCCAACGTCCTGACTTTC. The variable domain in full, completed from reference TRBV5-6 and TRBJ2-6, reads DAGVTQSPTHLIKTRGQQVTLRCSPKSGHDTVSWYQQALGQGPQFIFQYYEEEERQRGNFPDRFSGHQFPNYSSELNVNALLLGDSALYLCASSFLASGANVLTFGAGSRLTVL.